The entry that follows covers one TCR beta chain sequence. The target antigen is unknown. This CDR3 comprises 10 residues. Germline V gene data show CDR1 as DFQATT and CDR2 as SNEGSKA (reference sequence). The germline V and J ends were trimmed by 3 bases and 4 bases, with 3 bases remaining between them. This sample was included in a study of tumor-infiltrating lymphocytes in localized non-small cell lung cancer. Whole-study context: Tumor tissue and non-adjacent uninvolved lung came from each patient.

The table came from immunoSEQ multiplex PCR; TCRdb's copy has only in-frame clones and leaves some out. The data hold 25,000 or so clones, with nearly 70% observed a single time. The study's findings and limits: No link was found between tumor T-cell fraction and recurrence-free survival. Only some patients had TCR sequencing, depending on available tissue.

This TCR was recovered from a human donor with non-small cell lung cancer. J is TRBJ1-2 and V is TRBV20-1; D is undetermined. Sequenced input: lung tumor tissue. CDR3 coding DNA: TGCAGTGCTAGGGCCTATGGCTACACCTTC. It is translated as CSARAYGYTF.